This paragraph reports one T cell receptor (beta chain). Its matching antigen is unknown. The data were taken from a study of blood T cells in healthy people across ages. Overall study results and limits: Diversity estimated from one million T cells was considered an underestimate.

V was clipped by 5 bases and J by 0 bases; unmatched bases: 11. The CDR3 totals 17 residues. Germline-derived CDR1 and CDR2 are SEHNR and FQNEAQ (reference sequence). The authors ran a second PCR of roughly 6 to 12 cycles using a sample-barcoded 5' primer and a J-beta primer mix. A 12-random-nucleotide template-switch adaptor tagged each cDNA molecule. TCRdb re-called the 5' RACE reads with MiXCR, one entry per CDR3 protein. Of roughly 1.5 million distinct CDR3 sequences in the sample, 35% to 45% are singletons; the top ten hold less than 5%. The V call is TRBV7-9, the J call TRBJ1-1, with 8 bases matching TRBD1. Sequencing was carried out using blood. The TCR was taken from a woman aged 18-35 years in good health. The CDR3 sequence is CASSPFRTGLMNTEAFF. The DNA for the CDR3 is TGTGCCAGCAGCCCTTTCCGGACAGGGTTAATGAACACTGAAGCTTTCTTT. Supplemented by reference TRBV7-9 and TRBJ1-1, the full variable domain reads DTGVSQNPRHKITKRGQNVTFRCDPISEHNRLYWYRQTLGQGPEFLTYFQNEAQLEKSRLLSDRFSAERPKGSFSTLEIQRTEQGDSAMYLCASSPFRTGLMNTEAFFGQGTRLTVV.